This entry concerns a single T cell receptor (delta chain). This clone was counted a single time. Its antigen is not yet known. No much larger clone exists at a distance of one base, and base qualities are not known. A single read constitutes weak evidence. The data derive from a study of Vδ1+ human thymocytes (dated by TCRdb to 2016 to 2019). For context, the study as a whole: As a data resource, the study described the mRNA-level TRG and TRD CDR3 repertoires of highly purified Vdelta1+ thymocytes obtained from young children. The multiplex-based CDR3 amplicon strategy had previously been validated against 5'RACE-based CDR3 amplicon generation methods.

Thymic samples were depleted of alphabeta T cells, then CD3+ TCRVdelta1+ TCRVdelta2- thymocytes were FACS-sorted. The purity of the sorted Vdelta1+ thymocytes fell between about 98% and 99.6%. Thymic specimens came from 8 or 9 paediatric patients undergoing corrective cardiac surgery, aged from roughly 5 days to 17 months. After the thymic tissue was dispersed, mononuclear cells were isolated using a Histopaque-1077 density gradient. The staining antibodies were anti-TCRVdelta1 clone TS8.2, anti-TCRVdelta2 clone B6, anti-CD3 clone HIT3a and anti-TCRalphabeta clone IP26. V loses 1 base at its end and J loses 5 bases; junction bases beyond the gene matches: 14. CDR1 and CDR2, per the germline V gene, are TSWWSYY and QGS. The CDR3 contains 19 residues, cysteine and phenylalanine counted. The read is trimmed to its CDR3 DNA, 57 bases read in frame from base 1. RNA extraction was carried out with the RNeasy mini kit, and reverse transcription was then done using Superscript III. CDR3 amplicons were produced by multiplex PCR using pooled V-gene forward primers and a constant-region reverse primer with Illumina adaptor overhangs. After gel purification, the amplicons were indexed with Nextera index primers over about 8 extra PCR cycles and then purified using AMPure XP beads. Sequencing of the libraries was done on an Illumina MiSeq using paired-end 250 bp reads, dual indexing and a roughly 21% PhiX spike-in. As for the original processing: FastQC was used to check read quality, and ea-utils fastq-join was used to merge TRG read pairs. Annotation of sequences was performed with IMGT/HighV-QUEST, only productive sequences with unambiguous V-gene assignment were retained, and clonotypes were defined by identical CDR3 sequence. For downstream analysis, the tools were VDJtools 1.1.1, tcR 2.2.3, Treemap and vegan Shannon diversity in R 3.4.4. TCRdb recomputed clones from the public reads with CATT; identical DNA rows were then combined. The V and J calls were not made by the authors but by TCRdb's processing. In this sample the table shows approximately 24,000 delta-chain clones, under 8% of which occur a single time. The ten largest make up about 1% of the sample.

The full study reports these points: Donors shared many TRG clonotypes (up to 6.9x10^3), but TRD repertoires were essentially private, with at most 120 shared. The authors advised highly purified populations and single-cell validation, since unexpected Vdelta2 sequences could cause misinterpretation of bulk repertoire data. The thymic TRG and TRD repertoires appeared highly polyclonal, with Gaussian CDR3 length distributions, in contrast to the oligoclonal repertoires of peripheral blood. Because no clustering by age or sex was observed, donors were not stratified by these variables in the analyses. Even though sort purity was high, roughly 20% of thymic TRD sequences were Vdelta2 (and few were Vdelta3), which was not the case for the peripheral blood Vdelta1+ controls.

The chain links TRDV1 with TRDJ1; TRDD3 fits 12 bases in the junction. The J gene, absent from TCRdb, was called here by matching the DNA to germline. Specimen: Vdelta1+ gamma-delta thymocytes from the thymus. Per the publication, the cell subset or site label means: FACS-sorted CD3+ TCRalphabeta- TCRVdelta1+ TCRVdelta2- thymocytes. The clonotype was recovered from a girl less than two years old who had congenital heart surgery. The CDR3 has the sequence CALGEPSKVLGDTTDKLIF. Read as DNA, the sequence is TGTGCTCTTGGGGAACCTTCTAAGGTCCTGGGGGATACGACGGATAAACTCATCTTT.